What follows are 9 T cell receptor beta chains derived from one specimen sequenced in a study of response to subunit inactivated influenza vaccine. Each CDR3 protein is one row after TCRdb ran MiXCR on the RT-PCR reads. The table lists approximately 700,000 distinct CDR3 sequences, approximately 15% of them singletons. This specimen consisted of PBMCs from blood, obtained 14 to 15 days before vaccination. These receptors came from a man in his fifties who received an inactivated influenza vaccine.

The chain combines TRBV28 with TRBJ2-3; a possible D gene is TRBD1 (5 bases). There are 13 residues in the CDR3. V was shortened by 6 bases and J by 3 bases, with 10 bases between the two germline ends. The germline V gene encodes CDR1 MDHEN and CDR2 SYDVKM. The CDR3 DNA reads TGTGCCAGCAGGACAGACCCAACAGATACGCAGTATTTT. This gives the protein CASRTDPTDTQYF.

CDR3 DNA sequence: TGTGCCAGCAGAACGGAACGGATGGCGCCGACCTACGAGCAGTACTTC. Its protein is CASRTERMAPTYEQYF. The V and J genes are TRBV6-1 and TRBJ2-7; no clear D. The CDR3 contains 16 residues. Germline CDR1 and CDR2: MNHNS and SASEGT. The germline V and J ends were trimmed by 6 bases and 2 bases, with 20 bases remaining between them.

This clonotype came up a few times. V is TRBV4-3 and J is TRBJ1-2; D call uncertain. V was shortened by 2 bases and J by 6 bases, with 16 bases between the two germline ends. The germline V gene has CDR1 LGHNA and CDR2 YSLEER. CDR3 size: 15 residues. CDR3 protein: CASSQSVIPEDGYTF. CDR3 DNA: TGCGCCAGCAGCCAATCGGTGATCCCCGAGGATGGCTACACCTTC.

This clonotype was observed a few times. One end of the junction varies from germline; a read error may be responsible. V usage is TRBV28 and J usage is TRBJ2-5; 11 nucleotides line up with TRBD2. This CDR3 is 11 amino acids long. Germline CDR1 reads MDHEN; CDR2 reads SYDVKM. In DNA form, the CDR3 reads TGTGCCAGCAGGACTAGCGGGGCCGGGGACTTC. It yields the protein CASRTSGAGDF.

This clonotype was seen more than once but under ten times. This chain links TRBV6-2 or TRBV6-3 with TRBJ2-7, with TRBD2 identical over 10 bases. The CDR3 loop spans 17 amino acids. The germline V gene has CDR1 MNHEY and CDR2 SVGEGT. Trimming at V came to 5 bases and at J to 0 bases, leaving 10 bases not matched to a gene. The CDR3 bases are TGTGCCAGCAGTACCCTAGCGGGGGCCCTATACTCCTACGAGCAGTACTTC. Translation gives CASSTLAGALYSYEQYF.

This clonotype was counted between two and nine times. CDR3 protein: CASSHGTSGRAFTDTQYF. CDR3 coding DNA: TGTGCCAGCAGCCACGGGACTAGCGGGAGGGCCTTCACAGATACGCAGTATTTT. This chain connects TRBV14 to TRBJ2-3, with 16 nucleotides matching TRBD2. The CDR3 is 18 residues long. Germline V gives CDR1 SGHDN, CDR2 FVKESK. Unmatched junction bases numbered 5, after V lost 3 bases and J lost 2 bases.

This clonotype was counted only a few times. The chain joins TRBV28 to TRBJ2-7; the match to TRBD1 covers 8 bases. The V gene end was trimmed by 4 bases and the J gene end by 9 bases; junction bases not matched to a gene: 11. Per germline, CDR1 MDHEN and CDR2 SYDVKM. There are 14 residues in the CDR3. The CDR3 nucleotides read TGTGCCAGCAGTTCCGGACAGGGAGATACGGGGCAGTACTTC. It encodes CASSSGQGDTGQYF.

This clonotype was picked up a small number of times. The V and J genes are TRBV10-3 and TRBJ1-6, with a weak D call TRBD1 (6 bases). The CDR3 extends over 15 amino acids. Germline CDR1 ENHRY, CDR2 SYGVKD. V gave up 11 bases and J gave up 8 bases, with 22 bases separating them. CDR3: CAASSLQGGDSPLHF. In nucleotides, the CDR3 is TGTGCCGCCTCTAGCCTACAGGGAGGAGATTCACCCCTCCACTTT.

In this sample, this clonotype turned up many times. The chain has TRBV7-9 and TRBJ2-5; D unclear. The CDR3 extends over 14 amino acids. V was cut by 1 base and J by 4 bases, with 10 bases left in between. Germline CDR1 and CDR2: SEHNR and FQNEAQ (reference sequence). The CDR3 here is CASSLGAGRETQYF. In DNA, the CDR3 is TGTGCCAGCAGCTTAGGGGCAGGTCGAGAGACCCAGTACTTC. The variable domain in full, completed from reference TRBV7-9 and TRBJ2-5, reads DTGVSQNPRHKITKRGQNVTFRCDPISEHNRLYWYRQTLGQGPEFLTYFQNEAQLEKSRLLSDRFSAERPKGSFSTLEIQRTEQGDSAMYLCASSLGAGRETQYFGPGTRLLVL.